The entry below describes one T cell receptor (beta chain). Measured with immunoSEQ multiplex PCR; TCRdb has only the in-frame clones, and not every one. This table has 100,000 to 150,000 clones, 80% appearing once. The sample comes from a study of blood T cell repertoires in COVID-19. As for the study in general: Whether acute or convalescent, the COVID-19 samples came from the United States, Italy and Spain.

Germline assignment: CDR1 MNHEY and CDR2 SVGAGI. The CDR3 length is 13 residues. The V gene lost 6 bases and the J gene lost 3 bases, with 11 bases spanning the gap. The chain joins TRBV6-5 to TRBJ1-1; D may be TRBD1 (6 bases). Sequenced material: peripheral blood. The origin of this receptor is a man between 65 and 85 years old with acute or convalescent COVID-19. The CDR3 DNA sequence: TGTGCCAGCAGGGGGGGGCGGGACACTGAAGCTTTCTTT. Amino acid sequence: CASRGGRDTEAFF.